This T cell receptor beta chain was recovered during a study of blood T cell repertoires in COVID-19. Study at large: Acute-phase and convalescent COVID-19 samples originated in the United States, Italy and Spain. Sources were T cells, B-cell-depleted T cells, or PBMCs; the material itself was cDNA or gDNA.

The Seattle site enrolled patients during active infection and followed them longitudinally. The CDR3 runs 16 residues. Germline V gives CDR1 MGHRA, CDR2 YSYEKL. V dropped 6 bases and J dropped 5; count of bases not matched to a gene: 14. Original data processing: Nucleated cell counts were estimated from reference gene primer amplification. Assay used: immunoSEQ multiplex PCR; TCRdb lists only in-frame clones, some missing. That table furnishes V, J and clone size, whereas the DNA furnished D and trimming. The sample holds roughly 280,000 clones, 88% seen once. The chain has TRBV4-1 and TRBJ2-7; TRBD1 matches at 9 bases. The sequence was collected from a young woman with COVID-19, enrolled during active disease. Material for sequencing was peripheral blood. CDR3 nucleotides: TGCGCCAGCAGTCGACTTCCGGGACAGGGTTTTAACGAGCAGTACTTC. This translates into CASSRLPGQGFNEQYF.